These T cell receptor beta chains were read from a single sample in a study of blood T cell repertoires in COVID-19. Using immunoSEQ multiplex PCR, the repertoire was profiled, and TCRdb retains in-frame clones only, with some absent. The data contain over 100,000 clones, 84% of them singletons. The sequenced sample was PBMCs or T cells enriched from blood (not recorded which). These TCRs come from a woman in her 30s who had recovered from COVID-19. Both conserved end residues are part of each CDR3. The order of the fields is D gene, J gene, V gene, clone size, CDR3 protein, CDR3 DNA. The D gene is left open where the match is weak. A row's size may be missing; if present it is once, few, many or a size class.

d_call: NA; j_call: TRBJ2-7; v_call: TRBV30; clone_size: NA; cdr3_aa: CAWSITLGEQYF; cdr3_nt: TGTGCCTGGAGTATAACCCTCGGTGAGCAGTACTTC
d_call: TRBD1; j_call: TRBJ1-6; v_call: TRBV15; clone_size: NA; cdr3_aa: CATGTGVAYNSPLHF; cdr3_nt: TGTGCCACCGGGACAGGGGTCGCCTATAATTCACCCCTCCACTTT
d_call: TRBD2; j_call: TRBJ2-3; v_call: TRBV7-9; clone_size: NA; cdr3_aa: CASSLADGGSYTQYF; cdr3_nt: TGTGCCAGCAGCTTAGCTGATGGCGGGAGCTATACGCAGTATTTT
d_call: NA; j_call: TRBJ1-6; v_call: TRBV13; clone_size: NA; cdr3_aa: CASSLNPGSSYNSPLHF; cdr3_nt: TGTGCCAGCAGCTTAAATCCGGGGAGCTCCTATAATTCACCCCTCCACTTT
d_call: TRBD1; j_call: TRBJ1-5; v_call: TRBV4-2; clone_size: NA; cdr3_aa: CASSQVDRANQPQHF; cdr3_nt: TGTGCCAGCAGCCAAGTAGACAGGGCAAATCAGCCCCAGCATTTT
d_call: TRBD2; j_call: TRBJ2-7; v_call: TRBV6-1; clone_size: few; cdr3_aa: CASSETSGRLPYEQYF; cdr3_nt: TGTGCCAGCAGTGAGACTAGCGGGAGACTTCCCTACGAGCAGTACTTC
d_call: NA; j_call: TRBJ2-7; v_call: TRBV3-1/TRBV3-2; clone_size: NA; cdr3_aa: CASSQRLEQYF; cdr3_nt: TGTGCCAGCAGCCAACGACTCGAGCAGTACTTC
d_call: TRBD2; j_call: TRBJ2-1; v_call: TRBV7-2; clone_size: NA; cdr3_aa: CASSPSGVYNEQFF; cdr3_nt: TGTGCCAGCAGCCCTAGCGGAGTATACAATGAGCAGTTCTTC
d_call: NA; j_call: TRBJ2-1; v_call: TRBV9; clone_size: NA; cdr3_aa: CASSGYPSYNEQFF; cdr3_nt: TGTGCCAGCAGCGGTTACCCTAGCTACAATGAGCAGTTCTTC
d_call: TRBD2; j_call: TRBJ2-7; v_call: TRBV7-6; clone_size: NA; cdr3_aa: CASSFRGGEQYF; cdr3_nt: TGTGCCAGCAGCTTTCGCGGGGGCGAGCAGTACTTC
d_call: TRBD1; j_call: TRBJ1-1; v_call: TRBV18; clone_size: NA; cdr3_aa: CASSPGQGGEAFF; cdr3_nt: TGTGCCAGCTCGCCCGGACAGGGCGGTGAAGCTTTCTTT
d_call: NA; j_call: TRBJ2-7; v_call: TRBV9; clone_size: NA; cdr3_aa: CASSVSGRWNEQYF; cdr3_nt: TGTGCCAGCAGCGTTTCAGGGCGCTGGAACGAGCAGTACTTC
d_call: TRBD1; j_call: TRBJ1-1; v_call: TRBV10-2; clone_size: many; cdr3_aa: CASWTTGANEAFF; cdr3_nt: TGCGCCAGCTGGACGACAGGGGCTAATGAAGCTTTCTTT
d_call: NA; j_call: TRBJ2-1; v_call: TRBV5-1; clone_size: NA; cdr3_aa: CASSLVMGGPYNEQFF; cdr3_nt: TGCGCCAGCAGCTTGGTCATGGGGGGGCCCTACAATGAGCAGTTCTTC
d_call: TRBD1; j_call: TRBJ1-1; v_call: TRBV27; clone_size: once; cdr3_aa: CASSWNRGGTEAFF; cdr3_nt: TGTGCCAGCAGTTGGAACAGGGGAGGTACTGAAGCTTTCTTT
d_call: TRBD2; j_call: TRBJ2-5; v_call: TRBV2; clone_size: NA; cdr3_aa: CASIPGTSGQETQYF; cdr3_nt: TGTGCCAGCATCCCCGGGACTAGCGGACAAGAGACCCAGTACTTC